These 22 T cell receptor beta chains were sequenced from one sample in a study of T cell repertoires in cytomegalovirus infection. From the reads, TCRdb called clonotypes with MiXCR, one entry per CDR3 protein. The sample yields about 330,000 distinct CDR3 sequences, about 34% seen once. Their antigens remain unidentified. Sequences were derived from cultured PBMCs, sampled from culture after CMV antigen stimulation. These receptors were collected from a human donor in good health (CMV status not recorded). Some clones in this sample may be carry-over from other donors' samples.

This clonotype has only a few counts. The V gene is TRBV28, the J gene TRBJ2-7, with D possibly matching TRBD1 (6 bases). CDR1 is MDHEN, CDR2 SYDVKM, per germline. The CDR3 length is 12 residues. V lost 4 bases and J lost 7, with 11 bases in between. CDR3 in amino acids: CASSSQGREQYF. The CDR3 coding sequence is TGTGCCAGCAGTTCACAGGGTAGGGAGCAGTACTTC.

The rearrangement uses TRBV4-1 and TRBJ2-7, with TRBD2 identical over 10 bases. This CDR3 has 18 amino acids. V was pared by 3 bases and J by 5 bases, with 16 bases of the junction left unmatched. Germline lookup yields CDR1 MGHRA and CDR2 YSYEKL. CDR3 residues: CASSQGGLAGVRPHEQYF. The DNA of the CDR3 is TGCGCCAGCAGCCAGGGAGGTCTAGCGGGAGTTAGACCTCACGAGCAGTACTTC.

This clonotype was counted a few times. V usage is TRBV2 and J usage is TRBJ2-7; no clear D. Germline loops: CDR1 SNHLY, CDR2 FYNNEI. V dropped 8 bases and J dropped 0 bases, with 11 bases sitting between them. The length of the CDR3 is 13 residues. For the CDR3, the DNA is TGTGCCAGCGCGCAAACTTACTCCTACGAGCAGTACGTC. Residues: CASAQTYSYEQYV.

This chain uses TRBV27 with TRBJ2-4; TRBD1 might be the D (6 bases). Deletions cut 2 bases from V and 9 bases from J, with 11 bases between. The germline V gene has CDR1 MNHEY and CDR2 SMNVEV (reference sequence). The CDR3 length is 13 residues. The CDR3 region is CASSLKQGGIQYF. The CDR3 DNA sequence: TGTGCCAGCAGTTTAAAACAGGGTGGCATTCAGTACTTC.

The table lists this clonotype with many counts. V and J are TRBV19 and TRBJ2-5; 11 positions match TRBD2. Germline CDR1 reads LNHDA; CDR2 reads SQIVND (reference sequence). The CDR3 totals 15 residues. Germline trimming cut 4 bases from V and 2 bases from J; bases unmatched to any gene: 3. The CDR3 DNA is TGTGCCAGTAGTACCGGGACTAGCGGTCAAGAGACCCAGTACTTC. Its translation is CASSTGTSGQETQYF.

This clonotype was observed a handful of times. This chain connects TRBV4-3 to TRBJ1-6; D might be TRBD1 (5 bases). V lost 2 bases and J lost 7, with 15 bases in between. This CDR3 is 16 amino acids long. Germline assignment: CDR1 LGHNA and CDR2 YSLEER. The CDR3 coding sequence is TGCGCCAGCAGCCAACAAGCGGGGGGGAAGAATTCACCCCTCCACTTT. This translates into CASSQQAGGKNSPLHF.

J is TRBJ2-1 and V is TRBV2; D call uncertain. The CDR3 totals 15 residues. V was shortened by 6 bases and J by 0 bases, with 12 bases between the two germline ends. Germline-derived CDR1 and CDR2 are SNHLY and FYNNEI. The CDR3 bases are TGTGCCAGCAGGCCTCGGACGAGCTCCTACAATGAGCAGTTCTTC. Its translation: CASRPRTSSYNEQFF.

The chain carries TRBV6-5 and TRBJ2-1, with D possibly TRBD2 on 6 matching bases. Trimming stripped 2 bases from V and 0 bases from J, with 11 bases between. Per germline, CDR1 MNHEY and CDR2 SVGAGI. The CDR3 has 16 residues. This CDR3 reads CASSYVREFSYNEQFF. CDR3 nucleotide sequence: TGTGCCAGCAGTTACGTCCGGGAGTTCTCCTACAATGAGCAGTTCTTC.

The chain recombines TRBV6-2 or TRBV6-3 with TRBJ2-2, with 7 bases fitting TRBD2. CDR1 and CDR2 from the germline V gene are MNHEY and SVGEGT. This CDR3 has 15 amino acids. V was pared by 6 bases and J by 4 bases, with 8 bases of the junction left unmatched. CDR3 in amino acids: CASRILADRTGELFF. CDR3 bases: TGTGCCAGCAGAATTCTAGCGGACCGCACCGGGGAGCTGTTTTTT.

This clonotype was detected a few times. This rearrangement joins TRBV11-2 to TRBJ2-7, with TRBD1 matching 9 bases. There are 14 residues in the CDR3. Trimming removed 7 bases from V and 4 bases from J; junction bases left unmatched: 8. Germline CDR1 is SGHAT and CDR2 is FQNNGV. CDR3 amino acids: CASTRTGAPYEQYV. The CDR3 nucleotides read TGTGCCAGCACGCGGACAGGGGCGCCATACGAGCAGTACGTC.

The CDR3 DNA reads TGTGCCAGCAGCGTGTTAGCGGGAAACACAGATACGCAGTATTTT. Amino acids: CASSVLAGNTDTQYF. The V gene is TRBV9, the J gene TRBJ2-3, with TRBD2 matching over 8 bases. V shed 2 bases, J shed 2 bases, and the junction held 4 bases outside the gene matches. The CDR3 sequence is 15 residues long. Germline CDR1 reads SGDLS; CDR2 reads YYNGEE.

The chain links TRBV12-3 or TRBV12-4 to TRBJ1-2, with D perhaps TRBD1 (6 bases). This CDR3 has 13 residues. V gave up 7 bases and J gave up 4 bases, with 13 bases separating them. In nucleotides, the CDR3 is TGTGCCAGCACCCCAACAGGGACCTATGGCTACACCTTC. Translating it yields CASTPTGTYGYTF.

This sequence joins TRBV7-2 and TRBJ2-3, with D unresolved. Per the germline V gene, CDR1 is SGHTA and CDR2 is FQGNSA. Trimming took 2 bases from V and 5 from J, leaving 5 bases between them. This CDR3 has 12 residues. Here the CDR3 reads CASSLFEDTQYF. The DNA for the CDR3 is TGTGCCAGCAGCTTATTCGAAGATACGCAGTATTTT.

This clonotype showed up just a few times. This chain links TRBV6-1 with TRBJ1-1; D might be TRBD1 (5 bases). The length of the CDR3 is 14 residues. Germline V gene sequence: CDR1 MNHNS, CDR2 SASEGT. The germline V and J ends were trimmed by 5 bases and 4 bases, with 14 bases remaining between them. The CDR3 sequence: CASSSRGLGTEAFF. For the CDR3, the DNA is TGTGCCAGCAGTTCTAGGGGACTTGGCACTGAAGCTTTCTTT.

This chain links TRBV12-5 with TRBJ1-6; 9 bases fit TRBD1. This CDR3 has 15 amino acids. V lost 4 bases and J lost 7; bases outside the gene matches: 5. Germline V CDR1 and CDR2: LGHNT, FRNRAP. The CDR3 bases are TGTGCTAGTGGTTCCACAGGGGGCTGGAATTCACCCCTCCACTTT. Translating gives CASGSTGGWNSPLHF.

The chain combines TRBV12-3 or TRBV12-4 with TRBJ1-1, with 8 bases aligning to TRBD1. The CDR3 totals 13 residues. Trimming removed 8 bases from V and 3 bases from J; junction bases left unmatched: 5. The CDR3 protein is CASGGQGDTEAFF. Written as DNA, the CDR3 is TGTGCCAGCGGTGGACAGGGAGACACTGAAGCTTTCTTT.

This clonotype was detected a few times. The chain joins TRBV28 to TRBJ2-7, with no clear D. The CDR3 is 12 residues long. CDR1 and CDR2 from the germline V gene are MDHEN and SYDVKM. V lost 7 bases and J 9 bases, leaving 16 bases between the germline ends. The CDR3 sequence is CASTSGPLGQYF. Written as DNA, the CDR3 is TGTGCCAGCACCTCCGGGCCGCTGGGGCAGTACTTC.

This clonotype was recorded many times. The genes are TRBV7-2 and TRBJ2-1; TRBD2 matches 14 bases. Germline V gives CDR1 SGHTA, CDR2 FQGNSA. Losses at the gene ends were 3 bases for V and 8 bases for J; bases not matched to a gene: 12. The CDR3 spans 18 residues. The CDR3 reads CASSFPRGGLAGGYEQFF. Written as DNA, the CDR3 is TGTGCCAGCAGCTTCCCCCGAGGAGGACTAGCGGGAGGTTATGAGCAGTTCTTC.

The chain employs TRBV7-9 and TRBJ1-5, with D possibly TRBD1 on 5 matching bases. The CDR3 is 17 amino acids. The V end lost 2 bases, the J end lost 0 bases, and 14 bases lay between the germline ends. Per the germline V gene, CDR1 is SEHNR and CDR2 is FQNEAQ (reference sequence). The CDR3 loop is CASSLFGAGASNQPQHF. CDR3 sequence (DNA): TGTGCCAGCAGCTTATTTGGGGCAGGTGCTAGCAATCAGCCCCAGCATTTT.

The chain is built from TRBV20-1 and TRBJ1-3; tentatively, D is TRBD1 (6 bases). V was trimmed by 3 bases and J by 4 bases, leaving 10 bases between them. The CDR3 is made up of 13 amino acids. Germline CDR1 and CDR2: DFQATT and SNEGSKA (reference sequence). The CDR3 region is CSASQGPGNTIYF. In nucleotides, the CDR3 is TGCAGTGCTAGCCAGGGGCCCGGAAACACCATATATTTT.

The chain employs TRBV20-1 and TRBJ2-7, with unresolved D. The CDR3 consists of 13 residues. The germline V gene has CDR1 DFQATT and CDR2 SNEGSKA (reference sequence). V was trimmed by 4 bases and J by 6 bases, leaving 16 bases between them. CDR3 sequence: CSATFVGSFEQYF. DNA for the CDR3: TGCAGTGCTACCTTTGTCGGCAGCTTCGAGCAGTACTTC.

The chain recombines TRBV7-6 with TRBJ2-4; tentative D call: TRBD2 (5 bases). The CDR3 has 15 amino acids. Trimming stripped 5 bases from V and 6 bases from J, with 17 bases between. Germline V gives CDR1 SGHVS, CDR2 FNYEAQ. The CDR3 nucleotides are TGTGCCAGCAGCGCAACTCTCGGGGATTTAAACATTCAGTACTTC. Its translation is CASSATLGDLNIQYF.